This T cell receptor (beta chain) is drawn from a study of chemoradiotherapy in HPV16-positive cancers. General study findings and limits: Candidate HPV-specific clones and E7-related TCR motifs grew in tumor during treatment. Only two HPV16-positive patients supplied the functional HPV-specificity definition. HPV-responsive T-cell expansion during chemoradiotherapy was linked to improved recurrence-free survival in HPV16-positive patients.

Some clones are missing from TCRdb's copy, which holds only in-frame ones; the method was immunoSEQ multiplex PCR. The data hold over 5,000 clones, with over 65% observed a single time. This CDR3 is 13 amino acids long. Trimming removed 4 bases at V and 10 bases at J, with 13 bases between. Germline V gene lookup returns CDR1 MNHEY and CDR2 SVGAGI. Repertoires were sampled repeatedly during chemoradiotherapy. About this clone: Its antigen remains unknown.

This rearrangement joins TRBV6-5 to TRBJ1-4, with D tentatively TRBD1 (5 bases). The sequence derives from a human donor with HPV-associated anogenital cancer. The sequencing here drew on tumor tissue, taken from a patient who underwent chemoradiotherapy. CDR3 DNA: TGTGCCAGCAGTTCGCCCGGGACCGCAAAACTGTTTTTT. Its translation is CASSSPGTAKLFF.